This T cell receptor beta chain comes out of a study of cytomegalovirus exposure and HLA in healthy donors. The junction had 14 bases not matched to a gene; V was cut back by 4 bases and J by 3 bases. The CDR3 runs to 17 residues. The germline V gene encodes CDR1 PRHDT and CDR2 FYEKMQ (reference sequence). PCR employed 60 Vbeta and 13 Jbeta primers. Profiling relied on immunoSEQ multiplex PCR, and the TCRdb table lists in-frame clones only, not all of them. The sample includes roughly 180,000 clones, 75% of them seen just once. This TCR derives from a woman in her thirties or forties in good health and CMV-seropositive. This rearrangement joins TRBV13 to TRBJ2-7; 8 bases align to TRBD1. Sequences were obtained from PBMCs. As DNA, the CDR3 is TGTGCCAGCAGCTGGAATCCACAGGGGGGTTTAAGCTACGAGCAGTACTTC. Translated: CASSWNPQGGLSYEQYF.